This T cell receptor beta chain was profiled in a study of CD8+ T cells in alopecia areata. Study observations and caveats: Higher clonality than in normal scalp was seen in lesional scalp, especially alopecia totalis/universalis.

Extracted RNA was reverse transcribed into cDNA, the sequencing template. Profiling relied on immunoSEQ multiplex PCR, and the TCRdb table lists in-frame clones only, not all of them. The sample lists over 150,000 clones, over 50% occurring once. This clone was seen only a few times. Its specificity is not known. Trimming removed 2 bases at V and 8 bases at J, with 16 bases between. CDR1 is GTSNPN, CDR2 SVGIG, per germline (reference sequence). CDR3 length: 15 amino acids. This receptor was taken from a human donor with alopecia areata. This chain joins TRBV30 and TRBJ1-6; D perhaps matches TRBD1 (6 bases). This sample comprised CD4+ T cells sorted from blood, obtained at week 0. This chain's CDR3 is CAWSTSGGGYSPLHF. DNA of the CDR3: TGTGCCTGGAGTACTTCGGGGGGGGGCTATTCACCCCTCCACTTT.